These T cell receptor beta chains were read from a single sample in a study of shared T cell receptors in the human thymus. Libraries were prepared by immunoSEQ multiplex PCR; TCRdb keeps only in-frame clonotypes and omits some of them. The sample carries tens of thousands of clones, around 96% recorded once. Material for sequencing was thymocytes. The receptors stem from a human donor. CDR3s include the opening cysteine and the closing phenylalanine or tryptophan. D genes are given only for firm matches. Where a row states a size, it is once, few, many or the class of an expanded clone; other rows omit it.

V	J	D	size	CDR3	DNA
TRBV4-3	TRBJ2-3	-	-	CASSQDFSRGATDTQYF	TGCGCCAGCAGCCAAGATTTTAGCCGGGGGGCCACAGATACGCAGTATTTT
TRBV19	TRBJ1-4	-	-	CASSTPAQAAKLFF	TGTGCCAGTAGTACCCCCGCGCAGGCTGCAAAACTGTTTTTT
TRBV27	TRBJ2-2	-	once	CASSYYTGELFF	TGTGCCAGCTCTTATTACACCGGGGAGCTGTTTTTT
TRBV7-3	TRBJ1-1	TRBD1	-	CASSLTGYGYSRGTGRALNTEAFF	TGTGCCAGCAGCTTAACGGGTTATGGTTATTCCCGGGGGACAGGGAGGGCGCTGAACACTGAAGCTTTCTTT
TRBV28	TRBJ2-2	-	-	CASSFTTGSAGELFF	TGTGCCAGCAGTTTCACCACAGGGTCGGCCGGGGAGCTGTTTTTT
TRBV7-3	TRBJ2-1	-	-	CASSLNQGSYNEQFF	TGTGCCAGCAGCTTAAATCAAGGAAGCTACAATGAGCAGTTCTTC
TRBV11-1	TRBJ1-6	-	once	CASSLLDKRNSPLHF	TGTGCCAGCAGCTTATTAGACAAGCGGAATTCACCCCTCCACTTT
TRBV27	TRBJ1-3	-	-	CASSGGSSGNTIYF	TGTGCCAGCAGTGGCGGGAGCTCTGGAAACACCATATATTTT
TRBV6-6	TRBJ2-7	TRBD2	-	CASSYSPGLDYEQYF	TGTGCCAGCAGTTACTCGCCAGGACTAGACTACGAGCAGTACTTC
TRBV15	TRBJ1-1	-	-	CATSTPWNTEAFF	TGTGCCACCAGCACCCCTTGGAACACTGAAGCTTTCTTT
TRBV10-3	TRBJ1-2	-	few	CAITPTDSLYGYTF	TGTGCCATCACCCCGACGGATAGCCTTTATGGCTACACCTTC
TRBV7-2	TRBJ2-1	TRBD2	few	CASSPRTSPTTSYNEQFF	TGTGCCAGCAGCCCGCGGACTAGCCCGACGACGTCCTACAATGAGCAGTTCTTC
TRBV7-2	TRBJ1-1	TRBD1	-	CASSLLTGGPEAFF	TGTGCCAGCAGCCTCCTTACAGGGGGCCCTGAAGCTTTCTTT
TRBV6-1	TRBJ1-1	-	-	CASRERGAFF	TGTGCCAGCAGAGAAAGAGGGGCTTTCTTT
TRBV6-1	TRBJ1-5	-	once	CASRKGGGQPQHF	TGTGCCAGCAGGAAGGGGGGAGGTCAGCCCCAGCATTTT
TRBV6-4	TRBJ2-2	-	-	CASSRGGGPLNTGELFF	TGTGCCAGCAGCCGAGGGGGGGGGCCCCTGAACACCGGGGAGCTGTTTTTT
TRBV14	TRBJ2-5	-	-	CASSRGGTMMDQETQYF	TGTGCCAGCAGCCGGGGAGGGACAATGATGGACCAAGAGACCCAGTACTTC
TRBV27	TRBJ1-2	-	-	CASTRGYTF	TGTGCCAGCACCCGGGGCTACACCTTC
TRBV15	TRBJ1-1	-	once	CATSRAGGESGRVTEAFF	TGTGCCACCAGCAGAGCTGGGGGTGAGTCAGGGAGGGTCACTGAAGCTTTCTTT
TRBV5-1	TRBJ2-7	-	once	CASSRDSPYEQYF	TGCGCCAGCAGCCGGGACTCGCCGTACGAGCAGTACTTC
TRBV4-3	TRBJ1-4	-	-	CASSQGGPQEEKLFF	TGCGCCAGCAGCCAAGGGGGACCGCAGGAGGAAAAACTGTTTTTT
TRBV7-2	TRBJ2-7	-	-	CASSLLGGGTYEQYF	TGTGCCAGCAGCTTATTGGGCGGGGGCACCTACGAGCAGTACTTC
TRBV11-2	TRBJ2-5	-	once	CASSLGGRQQETQYF	TGTGCCAGCAGCTTAGGGGGGAGGCAGCAAGAGACCCAGTACTTC